One TCR beta chain is described in this entry. This sample stems from a study of blood T cell repertoires in COVID-19. Study information: PBMCs, B-cell-depleted T cells, or T cells were the source of the cDNA or gDNA that made up the material.

In the original analysis: Quantification of nucleated cells was approximated via reference gene primer amplification. Sequencing was performed with immunoSEQ multiplex PCR; in TCRdb, only in-frame clones are kept and a portion is missing. V, J and clone size derive from that table, while D and trimming were established from the DNA sequence. This sample carries some 130,000 clones, 60% to 80% of them seen once, and the ten largest clones take about 10%. Germline CDR1 reads PRHDT; CDR2 reads FYEKMQ (reference sequence). This CDR3 contains 18 residues. Deletions cut 1 base from V and 1 base from J, with 18 bases between.

V is TRBV13 and J is TRBJ2-3, with D possibly being TRBD1 (5 bases). The TCR originated in a man aged 60-69 years who had recovered from COVID-19. The sequencing input was peripheral blood. CDR3 residues: CASSLDYPILGGTDTQYF. The CDR3 coding sequence is TGTGCCAGCAGCTTAGATTACCCGATCCTAGGGGGCACAGATACGCAGTATTTT.